What follows are 30 T cell receptor beta chains derived from one specimen sequenced in a study of shared clonotypes between healthy human individuals. This table comes from immunoSEQ multiplex PCR, and its TCRdb copy is limited to in-frame clones, with some not included. The sample comprises around 690,000 clones, around 91% of which are singletons, and 34% rests with the top ten. Sequenced sample: memory CD8+ T cells from PBMCs. The subset was: CD45RO+ cells pooled with CCR7-negative TemRA cells. All receptors derive from a man between 18 and 35 years old in good health. Some clones in this sample may be carry-over from other donors' samples.

The genes are TRBV29-1 and TRBJ2-7; 7 positions agree with TRBD2. The trim removed 2 bases at V and 3 bases at J, leaving 10 bases unmatched. Germline loops: CDR1 SQVTM, CDR2 ANQGSEA. The CDR3 is 15 amino acids. DNA for the CDR3: TGCAGCGTTGAAACTGGGAGCGGGAAGGTCTACGAGCAGTACTTC. Amino acids: CSVETGSGKVYEQYF.

This clone has a single count. The rearrangement uses TRBV5-1 and TRBJ2-6, with 13 bases fitting TRBD2. The CDR3 has 18 residues. Germline assignment: CDR1 SGHRS and CDR2 YFSETQ. V gave up 4 bases and J gave up 1 base; unmatched junction bases: 5. This CDR3 is CASSPGLAGVSGANVLTF. CDR3 DNA: TGCGCCAGCAGCCCAGGACTAGCGGGAGTTTCTGGGGCCAACGTCCTGACTTTC.

The V and J genes are TRBV13 and TRBJ1-2, with no clear D. This CDR3 comprises 13 residues. The V end lost 3 bases, the J end lost 3 bases, and 8 bases lay between the germline ends. Germline V gene data show CDR1 as PRHDT and CDR2 as FYEKMQ (reference sequence). CDR3 DNA sequence: TGTGCCAGCAGCTTTGGGAGGGACTATGGCTACACCTTC. Its translation is CASSFGRDYGYTF. The variable domain in full, with the rest retrieved from reference TRBV13 and TRBJ1-2, is AAGVIQSPRHLIKEKRETATLKCYPIPRHDTVYWYQQGPGQDPQFLISFYEKMQSDKGSIPDRFSAQQFSDYHSELNMSSLELGDSALYFCASSFGRDYGYTFGSGTRLTVV.

This clone was picked up one time. This chain links TRBV9 with TRBJ2-2; the match to TRBD2 covers 7 bases. This CDR3 is 17 amino acids long. After removal of 4 bases from V and 5 bases from J, the junction contained 14 bases not matched to a gene. In germline, CDR1 is SGDLS, CDR2 YYNGEE. CDR3: CASSFPLAGRGTGELFF. The CDR3 DNA reads as TGTGCCAGCAGCTTCCCCTTAGCGGGCCGGGGGACCGGGGAGCTGTTTTTT.

For this clone: The identical CDR3 is also encoded by other nucleotide sequences in the sample. The rearrangement joins TRBV5-1 to TRBJ2-2; tentatively, D is TRBD1 or TRBD2 (5 bases each). V gave up 2 bases and J gave up 2 bases, with 7 bases separating them. Germline CDR1 reads SGHRS; CDR2 reads YFSETQ. The CDR3 has 14 residues. CDR3 in DNA: TGCGCCAGCAGCTTCGGGGCTAACACCGGGGAGCTGTTTTTT. Protein: CASSFGANTGELFF.

V and J are TRBV5-1 and TRBJ1-1, with a weak D call TRBD1 (6 bases). The germline CDR1 and CDR2 sequences are SGHRS and YFSETQ. Trimming removed 5 bases at V and 2 bases at J, with 19 bases between. CDR3 length: 16 residues. DNA of the CDR3: TGCGCCAGCAGACCCCACGCGGGGGGCCCAAACACTGAAGCTTTCTTT. Translated, it gives CASRPHAGGPNTEAFF.

V gene TRBV6-6 combines with J gene TRBJ1-4; the D is unclear. The V gene's germline CDR1 is MNHNY and CDR2 SVGAGI (reference sequence). The CDR3 runs 13 residues. Trimming took 4 bases from V and 6 from J, leaving 9 bases between them. The CDR3 region has the DNA TGTGCCAGCAGTTCCGACCTCGATGAAAAACTGTTTTTT. Translating gives CASSSDLDEKLFF.

The rearrangement uses TRBV7-8 and TRBJ2-7; D is uncertain. With 7 bases removed from V and 0 bases from J, the gap between germline ends came to 10 bases. CDR1 SGHVS and CDR2 FQNEAQ come from the germline V gene. This CDR3 comprises 13 residues. CDR3 nucleotides: TGTGCCAGCACTCGCTCTATCTCCTACGAGCAGTACTTC. As protein: CASTRSISYEQYF.

V is TRBV9 and J is TRBJ1-2; D may be TRBD1 (6 bases). From germline, CDR1 is SGDLS and CDR2 YYNGEE. The length of the CDR3 is 15 residues. V was clipped by 2 bases and J by 0 bases, with 11 bases between them. Here the CDR3 reads CASSVGAGANYGYTF. The CDR3 nucleotides are TGTGCCAGCAGCGTGGGGGCGGGAGCTAACTATGGCTACACCTTC.

This clone has only one observation. This sequence joins TRBV7-9 and TRBJ1-5, with D possibly TRBD1 on 5 matching bases. This CDR3 comprises 13 residues. The V gene's germline CDR1 is SEHNR and CDR2 FQNEAQ (reference sequence). The germline V and J ends were trimmed by 5 bases and 6 bases, with 11 bases remaining between them. This chain's CDR3 is CASSPGASQPQHF. CDR3 bases: TGTGCCAGCAGCCCTGGGGCCAGTCAGCCCCAGCATTTT.

The V call is TRBV28, the J call TRBJ1-5; possible D gene TRBD1, 6 bases. CDR3 length: 15 amino acids. From germline, CDR1 is MDHEN and CDR2 SYDVKM. Trimming removed 6 bases at V and 2 bases at J, with 14 bases between. For the CDR3, the DNA is TGTGCCAGCAGCCCCGCCCGACAGGGCAATCAGCCCCAGCATTTT. As protein: CASSPARQGNQPQHF.

This chain joins TRBV7-2 and TRBJ2-7; D might be TRBD1 (6 bases). V lost 2 bases to trimming and J lost 5 bases, with 16 bases between them. The germline CDR1 and CDR2 sequences are SGHTA and FQGNSA. This CDR3 spans 15 amino acids. CDR3 bases: TGTGCCAGCAGCTTAACGCCAGGGGTTGGAAACGAGCAGTACTTC. As protein: CASSLTPGVGNEQYF.

This clone was counted a single time. The chain has TRBV30 and TRBJ1-2, with D possibly TRBD1 on 5 matching bases. Trimming pared 3 bases from V and 12 bases from J, leaving 11 bases between. CDR1 GTSNPN and CDR2 SVGIG come from the germline V gene (reference sequence). This CDR3 region has 10 residues. The CDR3 DNA is TGTGCCTGGAGAGGGGACGTGGACACCTTC. The encoded protein is CAWRGDVDTF.

The chain couples TRBV18 to TRBJ2-7, with 7 bases identical to TRBD1. The CDR3 consists of 15 residues. The V gene's germline CDR1 is KGHSH and CDR2 LQKENI. Losses at the gene ends were 0 bases for V and 2 bases for J; bases not matched to a gene: 4. The CDR3 sequence is CASSPPGQMTYEQYF. The DNA of the CDR3 is TGTGCCAGCTCACCACCGGGACAGATGACCTACGAGCAGTACTTC.

The chain links TRBV27 to TRBJ2-7, with D uncertain. V shed 3 bases and J shed 2 bases, with 14 bases lying between them. The CDR3 length is 15 residues. Germline loops: CDR1 MNHEY, CDR2 SMNVEV (reference sequence). The CDR3 spells CASSFANDGTYEQYF. In DNA, the CDR3 is TGTGCCAGCAGTTTCGCCAATGACGGCACCTACGAGCAGTACTTC.

This chain uses TRBV2 with TRBJ1-5; 10 nucleotides match TRBD1. The CDR3 extends over 17 amino acids. After removal of 4 bases from V and 1 base from J, the junction contained 7 bases not matched to a gene. Germline CDR1 is SNHLY and CDR2 is FYNNEI. This CDR3 reads CASSGSRDRGSNQPQHF. The CDR3 DNA reads as TGTGCCAGCAGTGGGTCCCGGGACAGGGGAAGCAATCAGCCCCAGCATTTT. Filled out from reference TRBV2 and TRBJ1-5, the complete variable domain reads EPEVTQTPSHQVTQMGQEVILRCVPISNHLYFYWYRQILGQKVEFLVSFYNNEISEKSEIFDDQFSVERPDGSNFTLKIRSTKLEDSAMYFCASSGSRDRGSNQPQHFGDGTRLSIL.

The chain employs TRBV27 and TRBJ2-6; unclear D gene. CDR3 size: 17 residues. The germline gives CDR1 MNHEY, CDR2 SMNVEV (reference sequence). V was clipped by 4 bases and J by 2 bases, with 15 bases between them. DNA of the CDR3: TGTGCCAGCAGTTCAAGGACCCTCTCGGCTGGGGCCAACGTCCTGACTTTC. Its protein product is CASSSRTLSAGANVLTF.

V and J are TRBV7-8 and TRBJ1-5, with 7 bases that match TRBD1. The ends lost 5 bases at V and 1 base at J; junction bases unmatched: 11. CDR1 is SGHVS, CDR2 FQNEAQ, per germline. The CDR3 has 17 residues. The CDR3 DNA is TGTGCCAGCAGCCCTCTCATCCGGGACAGCAGCAATCAGCCCCAGCATTTT. This sequence encodes CASSPLIRDSSNQPQHF.

This sequence joins TRBV1 and TRBJ1-5. TRBV1 is a pseudogene locus. CDR3 length: 11 amino acids. Written as DNA, the CDR3 is TGCACCAGCAGCGACAATCAGCCCCAGCATTTT. Translated: CTSSDNQPQHF.

The rearrangement links TRBV28 to TRBJ2-5; no firm D call. The CDR3 has 18 amino acids. With 5 bases removed from V and 2 bases from J, the gap between germline ends came to 24 bases. Germline CDR1 MDHEN, CDR2 SYDVKM. CDR3 protein: CASSALLLLEEAQETQYF. The CDR3 region has the DNA TGTGCCAGCAGTGCATTACTATTACTTGAGGAAGCTCAAGAGACCCAGTACTTC.

The sample holds a few counts of this clone. The CDR3 DNA reads as TGTGCCAGCAGCGGCCGGGACACCGGTTCCTACAATGAGCAGTTCTTC. As protein: CASSGRDTGSYNEQFF. V is TRBV9 and J is TRBJ2-1, with D possibly matching TRBD1 (6 bases). Germline V gene sequence: CDR1 SGDLS, CDR2 YYNGEE. Trimming pared 3 bases from V and 1 base from J, leaving 14 bases between. The CDR3 is 16 residues long.

V and J are TRBV28 and TRBJ2-6, with D uncertain. The V gene's germline CDR1 is MDHEN and CDR2 SYDVKM. Trimming cost V 8 bases and J 0 bases, with 8 bases left between them. This CDR3 is 14 amino acids long. CDR3 amino acids: CASGVYSGANVLTF. CDR3 nucleotides: TGTGCCAGCGGAGTTTACTCTGGGGCCAACGTCCTGACTTTC.

This clone was counted a few times. The V gene is TRBV27, the J gene TRBJ1-5; no clear D. Germline V gene data show CDR1 as MNHEY and CDR2 as SMNVEV (reference sequence). Trimming cost V 5 bases and J 6 bases, with 11 bases left between them. The length of the CDR3 is 13 residues. In DNA, the CDR3 is TGTGCCAGCAGTGCCGATCCCTCTCAGCCCCAGCATTTT. Protein product: CASSADPSQPQHF.

V usage is TRBV28 and J usage is TRBJ2-7; 7 nucleotides align to TRBD1. With V trimmed by 3 bases and J by 4 bases, 6 bases remained unmatched. This CDR3 is 14 amino acids long. Germline-derived CDR1 and CDR2 are MDHEN and SYDVKM. CDR3 in DNA: TGTGCCAGCAGTTTCCCGGCAGGGGGTTACGAGCAGTACTTC. The encoded protein is CASSFPAGGYEQYF.

This clone was counted a single time. The chain carries TRBV27 and TRBJ2-1, with 7 bases aligning to TRBD2. The V and J ends lost 7 bases and 8 bases, in that order; junction bases with no gene match: 14. The CDR3 is 15 residues long. Germline V gives CDR1 MNHEY, CDR2 SMNVEV (reference sequence). The DNA for the CDR3 is TGTGCCAGCACCCCCAGGAGGGCCCGGGAGGATGAGCAGTTCTTC. It encodes CASTPRRAREDEQFF.

This rearrangement joins TRBV19 to TRBJ1-3; 7 bases are shared with TRBD1. J lost 2 bases, V lost 9 bases, and 10 bases had no gene match. CDR1 is LNHDA and CDR2 is SQIVND in the germline V gene (reference sequence). There are 15 residues in the CDR3. This chain's CDR3 is CASSNRGNTGNTIYF. The CDR3 DNA reads TGTGCCAGCTCCAACAGGGGAAATACTGGAAACACCATATATTTT.

CDR3 loop: CASSPRDDSYEQYF. The CDR3 bases are TGTGCCAGCAGCCCTAGGGACGACTCCTACGAGCAGTACTTC. V gene TRBV7-8 combines with J gene TRBJ2-7; the D call may be TRBD1 or TRBD2 (5 bases each). The germline V gene has CDR1 SGHVS and CDR2 FQNEAQ. V was trimmed by 5 bases and J by 0 bases, leaving 11 bases between them. CDR3 length equals 14 residues.

The V and J genes are TRBV7-9 and TRBJ2-2; 8 nucleotides align to TRBD2. V lost 8 bases to trimming and J lost 4 bases; unmatched junction nucleotides: 9. This CDR3 has 15 amino acids. Germline values: CDR1 SEHNR, CDR2 FQNEAQ (reference sequence). The CDR3 sequence: CASPHVAGGTGELFF. CDR3 sequence (DNA): TGTGCCAGCCCGCACGTCGCGGGAGGCACCGGGGAGCTGTTTTTT.

The chain uses TRBV27 and TRBJ2-7; D gene uncertain. Per germline, CDR1 MNHEY and CDR2 SMNVEV (reference sequence). Trimming took off 4 bases at V and 7 bases at J, with 8 bases between the two ends. This CDR3 has 11 amino acids. CDR3 sequence (DNA): TGTGCCAGCAGTTCCAAGGGTGAGCAGTACTTC. Translation: CASSSKGEQYF.

J is TRBJ1-5 and V is TRBV21-1. TRBV21-1 is tagged as a pseudogene. The CDR3 length is 16 residues. The CDR3 DNA reads as TGTGCCAGCAGCAAAAATACGAGGACTTACCATCAGCCCCAGCATTTT. It specifies CASSKNTRTYHQPQHF.